The clone carrying this TCR beta chain was detected ten times or more. This record belongs to a study of T cells in Graves' hyperthyroidism and ophthalmopathy. Researchers amplified the TCR beta CDR3 regions from RNA transcripts. When the TCR CDR3 underwent first-round RT-PCR, the HTBI primer set was used. TCRdb re-called the multiplex PCR reads through MiXCR, storing one row per CDR3 protein. The table records some 270,000 distinct CDR3 sequences, roughly 15% of them present only once. The CDR3 extends over 15 amino acids. Germline V gene sequence: CDR1 MDHEN, CDR2 SYDVKM. The V end lost 1 base, the J end lost 1 base, and 10 bases lay between the germline ends.

The receptor was derived from a woman aged 35 to 49 with Graves' hyperthyroidism. Sequenced input: blood. J is TRBJ1-1 and V is TRBV28; D ambiguous. This CDR3 is CASSLFGRQNTEAFF. CDR3 sequence (DNA): TGTGCCAGCAGTTTATTCGGCAGGCAGAACACTGAAGCTTTCTTT.